Described below is a single TCR beta chain sequence and its context. Antigen specificity is unknown. The sample is drawn from a study of cytomegalovirus exposure and HLA in healthy donors. Whole-study findings and limits: Most TCR sequences proved rare, with some public TCRs found in many donors. Productive status was seen about 87% or about 30% of the time for most TCR beta V segments in an earlier analysis.

The PCR contained 60 Vbeta and 13 Jbeta primers. Using immunoSEQ multiplex PCR, the repertoire was profiled, and TCRdb retains in-frame clones only, with some absent. Counted here are about 140,000 clones, around 85% occurring once; the ten biggest clones make up 3.5% to 5%. V lost 3 bases to trimming and J lost 5 bases; unmatched junction nucleotides: 5. This CDR3 comprises 15 residues. Germline loops: CDR1 KGHSH, CDR2 LQKENI. The source is a man aged 35 to 55 in good health and CMV-seropositive. The gene calls are TRBV18 and TRBJ2-3; TRBD1 matches at 10 bases. The sequencing sample was made of PBMCs. CDR3 nucleotide sequence: TGTGCCAGCTCACCCGGACAGGGGGGAGAAGATACGCAGTATTTT. Translating gives CASSPGQGGEDTQYF.